The source of this T cell receptor beta chain is a study of post-analysis software for immune sequencing data (dated by TCRdb to the mid-2010s). In terms of the full investigation: Relapsing-remitting, secondary progressive and progressive-relapsing multiple sclerosis were recorded as disease courses, and subtype annotation was lacking for some patients. A subset of samples was prepared in parallel using single-end sample barcoding, then pooled and co-amplified after Illumina adapter ligation. The multiple sclerosis patient repertoires were compared with under 13 previously published healthy control repertoires from donors aged roughly 6 to 27 years. Study-wide conclusions, independent of this receptor: The multiple sclerosis patient group was slightly younger than the control group. When samples were clustered directly using the F measure, samples prepared in the same batch co-clustered strongly, which prompted a batch-effect correction. Compared with controls, multiple sclerosis patients had significantly lower normalized Chao1 diversity, a finding suggesting substantial peripheral T-cell clonal expansion. Roughly 5 TRBV segments, including TRBV5-6, TRBV5-1 and TRBV20-1, were significantly more frequent in patients than controls.

The library came from PCR. The data were produced on an Illumina HiSeq 2500. To reduce PCR and sequencing biases, unique molecular identifiers were built into the TCR beta cDNA libraries. Roughly 0.5 million cDNA molecules were obtained per 1 to 10 million input T cells, so each molecule approximated one T cell. Patient libraries were prepared and sequenced with the same protocol used for the earlier healthy control dataset. Samples belonging to the same batch were prepared together, multiplexed and sequenced on a shared HiSeq lane. The source study handled its data this way. MIGEC was used to process the raw barcoded reads, and molecular identifier groups with only a single read were discarded before consensus assembly and CDR3 extraction. Clonotype tables were post-analysed with VDJtools, and diversity was normalized by down-sampling all datasets to the smallest sample size. Repertoire overlap clustering matched CDR3 amino acid but not nucleotide sequences to correct batch-related cross-sample contamination. TCRdb reanalyzed the raw reads on its own, using fastp at Q25 for trimming and MiXCR for clone calling, and kept in-frame beta chains. Every distinct CDR3 protein forms one entry, paired with its most common genes and DNA. What appears here as the V and J calls and clone size reflects TCRdb's work, not the paper's. The sample yields approximately 350,000 distinct CDR3 sequences; about a third were counted once. 13% of the sample comes from the top ten.

TCR beta repertoires were profiled from peripheral blood of roughly 13 young patients with multiple sclerosis to demonstrate the VDJtools post-analysis software. The multiple sclerosis patients were children and adolescents between about 6 and 16 years of age. Based on the germline V gene (reference sequence), the CDR1 and CDR2 sequences are GTSNPN and SVGIG. The CDR3 has 14 amino acids, counting the end cysteine and phenylalanine. The kept DNA is CDR3 alone, 42 bases in frame from the first base. V is reduced by 0 bases and J by 8 bases, leaving a spacing of 14 bases between them. This clonotype was observed once. The antigen it recognizes is unknown. No quality values exist for individual bases; no much larger clone is one base distant.

Recombination linked TRBV30 to TRBJ1-5; TRBD1 is a possible D gene, resting on 6 matching bases. This TCR came from a girl between 10 and 17 years old with multiple sclerosis. Sequencing was carried out using blood. The CDR3 here reads CAWSVKGGSKPQHF. The DNA is as follows: TGTGCCTGGAGTGTAAAGGGGGGGAGTAAGCCCCAGCATTTT.